This T cell receptor (beta chain) was identified in a study of Graves' ophthalmopathy and Graves' hyperthyroidism. This CDR3 is built from 16 residues. From germline, CDR1 is SNHLY and CDR2 FYNNEI. V was pared by 1 base and J by 0 bases, with 5 bases of the junction left unmatched. This clonotype was seen ten or more times. Its antigen is currently unknown. Amplification of the TCR beta CDR3 regions used RNA transcripts (as template). Following a first-round RT-PCR that used HTBI primers, a second-round multiplex PCR was carried out. TCRdb analysed the multiplex PCR reads with MiXCR anew, one entry per CDR3 protein. Counted here are 900,000 to 1,200,000 distinct CDR3 sequences, less than 45% occurring once; the ten biggest clones make up roughly 11%. General study results and limits: In blood appeared most of the expanded thyroid clonotypes whose frequency exceeded 0.001.

The sequence was collected from an adult man with Graves' hyperthyroidism. The chain links TRBV2 to TRBJ1-2, with 7 bases that match TRBD1. Sample: peripheral blood or thyroid tissue (not recorded which). The CDR3 DNA reads as TGTGCCAGCAGTGAAGGGGGGACAGTTTCTAACTATGGCTACACCTTC. This gives the protein CASSEGGTVSNYGYTF.